This TCR beta chain was sequenced during a study of blood T cell repertoires in COVID-19. Assay used: immunoSEQ multiplex PCR; TCRdb lists only in-frame clones, some missing. This repertoire shows 200,000 to 250,000 clones, about 93% found once; its top ten account for over 0.75%. The CDR3 is 15 amino acids. V lost 4 bases to trimming and J lost 4 bases; unmatched junction nucleotides: 6. Germline V gives CDR1 SGDLS, CDR2 YYNGEE. Patients of the Seattle cohort, enrolled during active infection, were followed longitudinally. The chain couples TRBV9 to TRBJ2-3; the match to TRBD1 covers 10 bases. The sequencing input was peripheral blood. The receptor was derived from a man between 60 and 70 years old with COVID-19, enrolled during active disease. The chain's CDR3 is CASSSGTGVPDTQYF. The CDR3 coding sequence is TGTGCCAGCAGCTCCGGGACAGGGGTTCCAGATACGCAGTATTTT.